The clone carrying this T cell receptor (beta chain) was seen only a few times. The entry originates in a study of blood T cell repertoires in COVID-19. About the study: Italy, Spain and the United States were the sources of the convalescent and acute COVID-19 samples. Sources were T cells, B-cell-depleted T cells, or PBMCs; the material itself was cDNA or gDNA.

Trimming removed 6 bases from V and 7 bases from J; junction bases left unmatched: 22. The CDR3 sequence is 19 residues long. Germline CDR1 reads KGHSH; CDR2 reads LQKENI. Seattle patients were enrolled while actively infected and followed longitudinally. In the original workflow: Reference gene primer amplification yielded estimated nucleated cell counts. Method: immunoSEQ multiplex PCR; TCRdb's copy keeps in-frame clones and lacks some. The D gene and trimming were derived from the DNA, and the V and J assignments and clone size from that table. The sample has some 140,000 clones, more than 75% seen once.

The rearrangement uses TRBV18 and TRBJ2-1; 9 positions match TRBD1. The source material was peripheral blood. This TCR derives from a woman between 65 and 79 years old with COVID-19, enrolled during active disease. This chain's CDR3 is CASSRRSNRDRATGNEQFF. Written as DNA, the CDR3 is TGTGCCAGCTCCCGGCGCTCGAATAGGGACAGGGCCACCGGTAATGAGCAGTTCTTC.